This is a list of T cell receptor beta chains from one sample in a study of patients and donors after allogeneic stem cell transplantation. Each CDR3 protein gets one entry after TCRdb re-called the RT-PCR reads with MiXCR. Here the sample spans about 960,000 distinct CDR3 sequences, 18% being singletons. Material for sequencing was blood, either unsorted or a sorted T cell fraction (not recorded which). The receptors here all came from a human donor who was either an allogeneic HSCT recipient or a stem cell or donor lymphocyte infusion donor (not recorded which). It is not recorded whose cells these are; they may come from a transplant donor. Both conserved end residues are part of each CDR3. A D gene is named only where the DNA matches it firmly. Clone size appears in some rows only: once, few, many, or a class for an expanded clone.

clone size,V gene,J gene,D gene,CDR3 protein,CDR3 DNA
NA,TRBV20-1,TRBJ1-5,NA,CSARDFIDGNQPQHF,TGCAGTGCTAGAGATTTTATCGACGGAAATCAGCCCCAGCATTTT
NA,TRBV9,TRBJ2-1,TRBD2,CASSPLAGGQNEQFF,TGTGCCAGCAGCCCGCTAGCGGGAGGGCAGAATGAGCAGTTCTTC
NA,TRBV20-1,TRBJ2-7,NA,CSASLAIGSREQYF,TGCAGTGCTAGTCTAGCGATAGGTTCGCGGGAGCAGTACTTC
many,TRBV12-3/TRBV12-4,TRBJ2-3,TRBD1,CASSGGQGAFTDTQYF,TGTGCCAGCAGTGGAGGACAGGGGGCTTTCACAGATACGCAGTATTTT
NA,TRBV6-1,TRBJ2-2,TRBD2,CASRAGPKWRNTGELFF,TGTGCCAGCAGAGCGGGACCTAAGTGGCGGAACACCGGGGAGCTGTTTTTT
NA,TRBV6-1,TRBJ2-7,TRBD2,CASSVTSGGAYEQYF,TGTGCCAGCAGTGTTACTAGCGGGGGGGCATACGAGCAGTACTTC
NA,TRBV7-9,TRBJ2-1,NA,CASSSRVGVDNEQFF,TGTGCCAGCAGCTCCCGAGTGGGAGTCGACAATGAGCAGTTCTTC
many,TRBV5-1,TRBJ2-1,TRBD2,CASSWRTSGDPYNEQFF,TGCGCCAGCAGCTGGAGGACTAGCGGGGACCCCTACAATGAGCAGTTCTTC
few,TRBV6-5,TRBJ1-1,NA,CASSYLQGNTEAFF,TGTGCCAGCAGTTACTTACAGGGGAACACTGAAGCTTTCTTT
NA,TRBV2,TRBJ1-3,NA,CASSEGFSGNTIYF,TGTGCCAGCAGTGAAGGTTTCTCTGGAAACACCATATATTTT
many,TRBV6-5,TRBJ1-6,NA,CASSYQKSYNSPLHF,TGTGCCAGCAGTTACCAGAAGTCCTATAATTCACCCCTCCACTTT
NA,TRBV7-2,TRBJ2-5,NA,CASSLFGPQEAQYF,TGTGCCAGCAGCTTATTCGGCCCTCAGGAGGCCCAGTACTTC
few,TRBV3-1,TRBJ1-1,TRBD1,CASSHKGQQMNTEAFF,TGTGCCAGCAGCCACAAGGGACAGCAAATGAACACTGAAGCTTTCTTT
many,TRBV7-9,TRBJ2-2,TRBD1,CASSLAGGGTGELFF,TGTGCCAGCAGCTTAGCAGGGGGCGGAACCGGGGAGCTGTTTTTT
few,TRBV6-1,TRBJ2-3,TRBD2,CASRLRLAGRTDTQYF,TGTGCCAGCAGGCTCCGACTAGCGGGGCGCACAGATACGCAGTATTTT
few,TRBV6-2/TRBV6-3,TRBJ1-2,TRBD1,CASGDRGSGYGYTF,TGTGCCAGCGGAGACAGGGGTTCGGGCTATGGCTACACCTTC
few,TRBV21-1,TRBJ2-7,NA,CASGSGVRKWGEQYF,TGTGCCAGCGGATCAGGGGTAAGAAAATGGGGCGAGCAGTACTTC
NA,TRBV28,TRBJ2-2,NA,CASSATVDTGELFF,TGTGCCAGCTCCGCGACAGTTGACACCGGGGAGCTGTTTTTT
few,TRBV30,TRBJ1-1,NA,CAWSVMLEAFF,TGTGCCTGGAGTGTTATGCTCGAAGCTTTCTTT
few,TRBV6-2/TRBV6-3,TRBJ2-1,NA,CASSLDGVMNEQFF,TGTGCCAGCAGTCTCGATGGGGTTATGAATGAGCAGTTCTTC
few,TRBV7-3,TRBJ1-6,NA,CASSLLNGSPLHF,TGTGCCAGCAGTCTACTTAATGGTTCACCCCTCCACTTT
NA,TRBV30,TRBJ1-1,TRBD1,CAWDRVWAFF,TGTGCCTGGGACAGGGTCTGGGCTTTCTTT
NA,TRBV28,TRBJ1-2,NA,CASSSPGRVNYGYTF,TGTGCCAGCAGTTCCCCCGGACGGGTTAACTATGGCTACACCTTC
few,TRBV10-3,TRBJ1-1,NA,CAISERGGADTEAFF,TGTGCCATCAGTGAGCGAGGGGGGGCGGACACTGAAGCTTTCTTT
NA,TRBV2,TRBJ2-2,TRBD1,CASSDIGGYTGELFF,TGTGCCAGCAGTGATATAGGGGGCTACACCGGGGAGCTGTTTTTT
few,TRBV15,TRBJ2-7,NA,CATSRAPGAYEQYF,TGTGCCACCAGCAGAGCACCAGGGGCCTACGAGCAGTACTTC
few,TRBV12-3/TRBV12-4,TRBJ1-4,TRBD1,CASSFSWDRGSSEKLFF,TGTGCCAGCAGTTTTAGTTGGGACAGGGGGTCTTCTGAAAAACTGTTTTTT
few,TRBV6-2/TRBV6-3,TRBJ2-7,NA,CASTYRRDLHEQYF,TGTGCCAGCACCTACCGCAGGGACCTCCACGAGCAGTACTTC
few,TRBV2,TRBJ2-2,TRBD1,CASSDDRGRRGELFF,TGTGCCAGCAGCGATGACAGGGGGCGGAGAGGGGAGCTGTTTTTT
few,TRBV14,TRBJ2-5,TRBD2,CASSRTSWETQYF,TGTGCCAGCAGCCGGACTAGCTGGGAGACCCAGTACTTC
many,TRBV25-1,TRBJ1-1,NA,CASSDLNTEAFF,TGTGCCAGCAGTGACCTGAACACTGAAGCTTTCTTT
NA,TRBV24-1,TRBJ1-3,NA,CATSAGLGNTIYF,TGTGCCACCAGTGCAGGGCTCGGAAACACCATATATTTT
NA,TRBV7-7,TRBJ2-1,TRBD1,CASSLAPSGTGGNEQFF,TGTGCTAGCAGCTTAGCCCCATCCGGGACAGGGGGCAATGAGCAGTTCTTC
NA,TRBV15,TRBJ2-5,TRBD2,CATSIAGVRGETQYF,TGTGCCACCAGCATAGCGGGAGTACGAGGAGAGACCCAGTACTTC
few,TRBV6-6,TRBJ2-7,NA,CASSYSRGQEQYF,TGTGCCAGCAGTTACTCGAGAGGTCAGGAGCAGTACTTC
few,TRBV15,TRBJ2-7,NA,CATRGEVAYEQYF,TGTGCCACCAGGGGCGAGGTCGCCTACGAGCAGTACTTC
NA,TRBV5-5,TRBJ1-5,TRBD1,CASSLRGTGNNQPQHF,TGTGCCAGCAGCTTGCGGGGGACAGGGAACAATCAGCCCCAGCATTTT
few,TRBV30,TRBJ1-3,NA,CAWMPRATGNTIYF,TGTGCCTGGATGCCCAGGGCGACTGGAAACACCATATATTTT
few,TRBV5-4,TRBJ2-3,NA,CASSLGGGGLSTDTQYF,TGTGCCAGCAGCCTGGGGGGCGGGGGCCTAAGCACAGATACGCAGTATTTT
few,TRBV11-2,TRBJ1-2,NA,CASSHPGLTSRGYTF,TGTGCCAGCAGCCATCCGGGACTGACGTCCCGGGGCTACACCTTC